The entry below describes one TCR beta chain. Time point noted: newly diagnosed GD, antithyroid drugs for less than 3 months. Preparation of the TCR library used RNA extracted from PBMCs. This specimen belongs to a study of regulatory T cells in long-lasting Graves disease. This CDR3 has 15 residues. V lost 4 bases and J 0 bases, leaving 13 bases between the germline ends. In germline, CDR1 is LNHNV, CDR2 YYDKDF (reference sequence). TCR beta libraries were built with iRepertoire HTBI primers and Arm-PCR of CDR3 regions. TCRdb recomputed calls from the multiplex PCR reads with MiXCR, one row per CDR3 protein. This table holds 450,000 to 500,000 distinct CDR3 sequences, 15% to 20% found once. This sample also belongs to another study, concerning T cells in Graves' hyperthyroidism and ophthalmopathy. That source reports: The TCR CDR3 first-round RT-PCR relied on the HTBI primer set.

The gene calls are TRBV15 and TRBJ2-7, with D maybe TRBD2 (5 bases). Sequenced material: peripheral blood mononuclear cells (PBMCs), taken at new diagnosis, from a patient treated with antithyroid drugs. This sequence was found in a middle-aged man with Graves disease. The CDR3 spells CATSNPTDSSYEQYF. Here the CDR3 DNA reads TGTGCCACCAGCAACCCAACGGACTCCTCCTACGAGCAGTACTTC.